What follows are 26 T cell receptor beta chains derived from one specimen sequenced in a study of glioma-infiltrating T cells after dendritic cell vaccination. Some clones are missing from TCRdb's copy, which holds only in-frame ones; the method was immunoSEQ multiplex PCR. The table has about 64,000 clones, 82% seen once. Material: blood, obtained before dendritic cell vaccination. These receptors were collected from a human donor with glioblastoma.

The chain has TRBV15 and TRBJ2-3; 11 bases agree with TRBD2. Germline loops: CDR1 LNHNV, CDR2 YYDKDF (reference sequence). The CDR3 extends over 17 amino acids. The junction had 5 bases not matched to a gene; V was cut back by 3 bases and J by 0 bases. The CDR3 coding sequence is TGTGCCACCAGCAGCGATCGACTAGCGGGGAGCACAGATACGCAGTATTTT. This codes for CATSSDRLAGSTDTQYF.

The chain links TRBV2 to TRBJ1-2; TRBD1 might be the D (5 bases). The CDR3 is made up of 15 amino acids. Trimming shortened V by 6 bases and J by 4 bases, and 18 bases separated the two germline ends. CDR1 is SNHLY, CDR2 FYNNEI, per germline. The CDR3 nucleotides read TGTGCCAGCAGGGTAGGGGAAGCAATTGGCTATGGCTACACCTTC. It encodes CASRVGEAIGYGYTF. Based on the CDR3 plus reference TRBV2 and TRBJ1-2, the full variable domain is EPEVTQTPSHQVTQMGQEVILRCVPISNHLYFYWYRQILGQKVEFLVSFYNNEISEKSEIFDDQFSVERPDGSNFTLKIRSTKLEDSAMYFCASRVGEAIGYGYTFGSGTRLTVV.

V usage is TRBV18 and J usage is TRBJ2-5; the match to TRBD1 covers 8 bases. The CDR3 loop spans 15 amino acids. Germline V CDR1 and CDR2: KGHSH, LQKENI. V lost 2 bases to trimming and J lost 3 bases; unmatched junction nucleotides: 5. DNA for the CDR3: TGTGCCAGCTCACCATGGACAGGGCAGGAAGAGACCCAGTACTTC. Residues: CASSPWTGQEETQYF.

This clone is a singleton in its sample. V gene TRBV7-2 combines with J gene TRBJ1-4; D unresolved. The germline gives CDR1 SGHTA, CDR2 FQGNSA. The CDR3 is 14 amino acids. The V end was cut by 3 bases, the J end by 8 bases, with 13 bases between. The CDR3 loop reads CASSFGYAGEKLFF. The CDR3 DNA follows: TGTGCCAGCAGCTTTGGGTACGCGGGGGAAAAACTGTTTTTT.

The chain employs TRBV5-1 and TRBJ2-3, with 10 bases that match TRBD2. Germline V gene data show CDR1 as SGHRS and CDR2 as YFSETQ. The CDR3 extends over 15 amino acids. V lost 4 bases to trimming and J lost 4 bases; unmatched junction nucleotides: 6. The CDR3 loop is CASSVSGGTADTQYF. CDR3 DNA: TGCGCCAGCAGCGTTAGCGGGGGGACTGCAGATACGCAGTATTTT.

CDR3 coding DNA: TGCGCCAGCAGCCAAGTAAGCCAGGGAGGTTTAGGAGATACGCAGTATTTT. It encodes CASSQVSQGGLGDTQYF. The chain combines TRBV4-1 with TRBJ2-3; TRBD2 might be the D (6 bases). Germline lookup yields CDR1 MGHRA and CDR2 YSYEKL. The V and J ends lost 1 base and 5 bases respectively, with 19 bases between them. CDR3 size: 17 residues.

The J gene is TRBJ1-2, the V gene TRBV6-6; D is perhaps TRBD1 (5 bases). V lost 2 bases to trimming and J lost 7 bases, with 11 bases between them. The germline gives CDR1 MNHNY, CDR2 SVGAGI (reference sequence). The CDR3 contains 13 residues. The DNA for the CDR3 is TGTGCCAGCAGTTACGGGGCAGGGTCTGGCTACACCTTC. It yields the protein CASSYGAGSGYTF.

CDR3 DNA sequence: TGTGCCAGCAGCCTTAGCACAGATACGCAGTATTTT. Protein sequence: CASSLSTDTQYF. J is TRBJ2-3 and V is TRBV7-9; D ambiguous. The V end lost 5 bases, the J end lost 0 bases, and 3 bases lay between the germline ends. Germline CDR1 and CDR2: SEHNR and FQNEAQ (reference sequence). This CDR3 contains 12 residues.

J is TRBJ1-5 and V is TRBV6-5; D is perhaps TRBD1 (6 bases). The CDR3 runs 15 residues. Germline CDR1 MNHEY, CDR2 SVGAGI. V was pared by 2 bases and J by 2 bases, with 10 bases between. CDR3 sequence (DNA): TGTGCCAGCAGTTACGGGGGCGGAGGCAATCAGCCCCAGCATTTT. Protein: CASSYGGGGNQPQHF.

The chain is built from TRBV5-1 and TRBJ2-7; 7 bases are a match to TRBD1. Trimming cost V 0 bases and J 7 bases; bases outside gene matches: 10. The V gene's germline CDR1 is SGHRS and CDR2 YFSETQ. The CDR3 runs to 15 residues. The DNA of the CDR3 is TGCGCCAGCAGCTTGGACGGGACAGCGCTGGGGGAGCAGTACTTC. It codes for CASSLDGTALGEQYF.

This clone was observed a single time. The chain couples TRBV4-1 to TRBJ2-7, with D maybe TRBD2 (7 bases). In germline, CDR1 is MGHRA, CDR2 YSYEKL. V lost 2 bases to trimming and J lost 2 bases, with 16 bases between them. This CDR3 spans 16 amino acids. The chain's CDR3 is CASSQILRGQPYEQYF. CDR3 coding DNA: TGCGCCAGCAGCCAAATCCTGCGGGGGCAACCCTACGAGCAGTACTTC.

The chain links TRBV6-5 to TRBJ1-5, with D possibly matching TRBD1 (6 bases). Germline-derived CDR1 and CDR2 are MNHEY and SVGAGI. Trimming pared 6 bases from V and 5 bases from J, leaving 14 bases between. The CDR3 spans 14 residues. CDR3 amino acids: CASRGGEAHQPQHF. Written as DNA, the CDR3 is TGTGCCAGCAGAGGGGGGGAAGCCCATCAGCCCCAGCATTTT.

This clone was picked up one time. J is TRBJ1-4 and V is TRBV7-9, with a tentative D call TRBD1 (6 bases). Germline values: CDR1 SEHNR, CDR2 FQNEAQ (reference sequence). This CDR3 comprises 14 residues. The V end lost 5 bases, the J end lost 8 bases, and 15 bases lay between the germline ends. The DNA for the CDR3 is TGTGCCAGCAGCGCCACAGGGCAGCCCGAAAAACTGTTTTTT. It specifies CASSATGQPEKLFF.

V usage is TRBV7-2 and J usage is TRBJ1-1, with D possibly TRBD1 on 5 matching bases. Per germline, CDR1 SGHTA and CDR2 FQGNSA. The CDR3 runs 14 residues. Trimming removed 4 bases at V and 7 bases at J, with 16 bases between. CDR3 region: CASSSTGTLFEAFF. The CDR3 DNA sequence: TGTGCCAGCAGCTCAACCGGGACTCTATTTGAAGCTTTCTTT.

The rearrangement joins TRBV7-9 to TRBJ1-2; 8 positions agree with TRBD1. The germline CDR1 and CDR2 sequences are SEHNR and FQNEAQ (reference sequence). The ends lost 2 bases at V and 6 bases at J; junction bases unmatched: 8. The length of the CDR3 is 15 residues. CDR3 in DNA: TGTGCCAGCAGCTTAAGGGTCGGACAGGGAGATGGCTACACCTTC. Protein: CASSLRVGQGDGYTF.

The chain combines TRBV6-9 with TRBJ1-2; 11 bases map to TRBD1. Looked up from germline, CDR1 is MNHGY and CDR2 is SVAAGI. J lost 4 bases, V lost 10 bases, and 11 bases had no gene match. The CDR3 runs to 15 residues. CDR3 amino acids: CATSPRTGGFYGYTF. The CDR3, as DNA: TGTGCCACCAGCCCCCGGACAGGGGGCTTCTATGGCTACACCTTC.

This sequence joins TRBV7-9 and TRBJ1-1; 7 bases align to TRBD1. The CDR3 is 15 residues long. Germline-derived CDR1 and CDR2 are SEHNR and FQNEAQ (reference sequence). With V trimmed by 5 bases and J by 2 bases, 8 bases remained unmatched. The CDR3 DNA reads TGTGCCAGCAGCCCCGCGGGACAGTTAAACACTGAAGCTTTCTTT. It codes for CASSPAGQLNTEAFF. The full variable domain, completed using reference TRBV7-9 and TRBJ1-1, is DTGVSQNPRHKITKRGQNVTFRCDPISEHNRLYWYRQTLGQGPEFLTYFQNEAQLEKSRLLSDRFSAERPKGSFSTLEIQRTEQGDSAMYLCASSPAGQLNTEAFFGQGTRLTVV.

This rearrangement joins TRBV6-6 to TRBJ1-3, with D unclear. This CDR3 comprises 13 residues. V was cut by 6 bases and J by 0 bases, with 6 bases left in between. Looked up from germline, CDR1 is MNHNY and CDR2 is SVGAGI (reference sequence). The CDR3 loop is CASSGSSGNTIYF. The CDR3 region has the DNA TGTGCCAGCAGCGGGAGCTCTGGAAACACCATATATTTT.

This chain uses TRBV7-6 with TRBJ2-6; D may be TRBD2 (5 bases). The CDR3 covers 18 residues. V was shortened by 5 bases and J by 4 bases, with 21 bases between the two germline ends. CDR1 and CDR2 from the germline V gene are SGHVS and FNYEAQ. The CDR3 DNA sequence: TGTGCCAGCAGCCCCCGGGGTGGAAGTGTCGCCGGGGCCAACGTCCTGACTTTC. It encodes CASSPRGGSVAGANVLTF.

This clone showed up just a few times. The genes are TRBV5-1 and TRBJ1-1; D is undetermined. CDR3 length equals 12 residues. Trimming pared 0 bases from V and 7 bases from J, leaving 7 bases between. CDR1 is SGHRS and CDR2 is YFSETQ in the germline V gene. CDR3 in amino acids: CASSLARDEAFF. CDR3 DNA sequence: TGCGCCAGCAGCTTGGCCCGCGATGAAGCTTTCTTT.

CDR3 nucleotides: TGTGCCAGCAGCCGGCAGGGGAACACTGAAGCTTTCTTT. It yields the protein CASSRQGNTEAFF. The chain employs TRBV7-6 and TRBJ1-1, with D perhaps matching TRBD1 (5 bases). The CDR3 consists of 13 residues. V was shortened by 5 bases and J by 1 base, with 8 bases between the two germline ends. The germline gives CDR1 SGHVS, CDR2 FNYEAQ.

The DNA for the CDR3 is TGTGCCAGCAGCTCCAACGAGGGCCCCCAGCATTTT. Translation gives CASSSNEGPQHF. The V call is TRBV7-9, the J call TRBJ1-5; D ambiguous. This CDR3 contains 12 residues. CDR1 is SEHNR, CDR2 FQNEAQ, per germline (reference sequence). V lost 4 bases and J 10 bases, leaving 11 bases between the germline ends.

A single count supports this clone. Other DNA sequences from this sample encode an identical CDR3 as well. The chain carries TRBV5-6 and TRBJ1-6; 7 bases are shared with TRBD1. Germline-derived CDR1 and CDR2 are SGHDT and YYEEEE. The junction had 1 base not matched to a gene; V was cut back by 3 bases and J by 7 bases. The CDR3 contains 13 residues. CDR3 sequence: CASSWDRNSPLHF. The CDR3 coding sequence is TGTGCCAGCAGCTGGGACAGAAATTCACCCCTCCACTTT.

The genes are TRBV7-6 and TRBJ2-5; tentative D call: TRBD2 (6 bases). V lost 0 bases and J 1 base, leaving 9 bases between the germline ends. The germline gives CDR1 SGHVS, CDR2 FNYEAQ. The CDR3 is 15 residues long. The CDR3 here is CASSLAGGAQETQYF. DNA for the CDR3: TGTGCCAGCAGCTTAGCGGGCGGGGCCCAAGAGACCCAGTACTTC.

The chain links TRBV5-1 to TRBJ2-2; TRBD1 aligns across 10 bases. Germline CDR1 reads SGHRS; CDR2 reads YFSETQ. Unmatched junction bases numbered 7, after V lost 4 bases and J lost 4 bases. The CDR3 has 16 residues. The CDR3 region is CASSLRQGASTGELFF. CDR3 coding DNA: TGCGCCAGCAGCCTGAGACAGGGGGCAAGCACCGGGGAGCTGTTTTTT.

This clone was counted once. The CDR3 is CASSPRGGTTEQYF. DNA for the CDR3: TGTGCCAGCAGCCCCCGAGGTGGTACTACCGAGCAGTACTTC. The J gene is TRBJ2-7, the V gene TRBV28; D ambiguous. The CDR3 consists of 14 residues. V dropped 6 bases and J dropped 6 bases, with 18 bases sitting between them. Germline-derived CDR1 and CDR2 are MDHEN and SYDVKM.